This T cell receptor (beta chain) was observed in a study of shared clonotypes between healthy human individuals. Study results and limitations: A reduction in generation probabilities was seen for non-shared clonotypes relative to those shared by all four donors.

Comments on this clone: Antigen: not known.

The method was immunoSEQ multiplex PCR; TCRdb's version includes in-frame clones alone and lacks a portion of them. Among 1,500,000 or so clones listed, around 98.5% were seen once. In germline, CDR1 is MNHNY, CDR2 SVGAGI (reference sequence). V lost 7 bases, J lost 4 bases, and 17 bases lay in between. This CDR3 contains 15 residues. Sequencing was done on a sample of naive CD4+ T cells sorted from blood. The sample's subset: CD45RA+ positively selected. The source of this sequence is a man aged 25 to 40 in good health. This sequence joins TRBV6-6 and TRBJ1-5; tentatively, D is TRBD1 (5 bases). CDR3 residues: CASTQAGVGNQPQHF. CDR3 bases: TGTGCCAGCACTCAGGCGGGGGTAGGAAATCAGCCCCAGCATTTT.